What follows is one T cell receptor beta chain and its context. Germline values: CDR1 SGDLS, CDR2 YYNGEE. The V gene end was trimmed by 4 bases and the J gene end by 1 base; junction bases not matched to a gene: 6. This CDR3 region has 15 residues. The data were obtained in a study of blood T cell repertoires in COVID-19. Study as a whole: The United States, Italy and Spain were the sources of the acute and convalescent COVID-19 samples.

As originally analysed: Reference gene primers were amplified, and this amplification served to estimate nucleated cell counts. Generated by immunoSEQ multiplex PCR, the TCRdb table keeps only in-frame clones and is missing some. V, J and clone size are those of that table, while D and trimming were read from the DNA. The sample records approximately 97,000 clones, 85% being singletons. Sequencing was carried out using peripheral blood. V is TRBV9 and J is TRBJ1-1, with 8 nucleotides matching TRBD1. The TCR sequence derives from a man older than 75 with acute or convalescent COVID-19. CDR3 sequence reads: CASSTRTGTNTEAFF. The DNA for the CDR3 is TGTGCCAGCAGCACACGGACAGGGACGAACACTGAAGCTTTCTTT.